This TCR beta chain was found in a study of cytomegalovirus exposure and HLA in healthy donors. General observations from the study: Most of the TCR beta V segments (in an earlier analysis) were productive either about 87% or about 30% of the time. Per a later analysis, HLA-associated TCR beta chains showed more clonal expansion than other, equally common TCR beta chains.

This clone has just a few counts. Its antigen is not known. Losses at the gene ends were 6 bases for V and 6 bases for J; bases not matched to a gene: 9. The CDR3 sequence is 15 residues long. The germline gives CDR1 MDHEN, CDR2 SYDVKM. Vbeta (60) and Jbeta (13) primers were used in the PCR. The table came from immunoSEQ multiplex PCR; TCRdb's copy has only in-frame clones and leaves some out. Among roughly 180,000 clones listed, 70% to 90% were seen once. This sequence joins TRBV28 and TRBJ2-5, with 11 bases that match TRBD1. The specimen sequenced was PBMCs. This clonotype was obtained from a woman younger than 35 in good health and CMV-seronegative. CDR3 loop: CASRNWTGGVKTQYF. CDR3 DNA sequence: TGTGCCAGCAGGAACTGGACAGGGGGCGTGAAGACCCAGTACTTC.